These T cell receptor beta chains were read from a single sample in a study of CXCR3-negative and CXCR3-positive naive CD8 T cells. After re-calling the 5' RACE reads, TCRdb lists one entry per CDR3 protein, DNA absent. Here the sample table reports 45,000 or so distinct CDR3 sequences. Source material: naive CXCR3- CD8+ T cells from blood. The receptors here all came from a human donor in good health. Some clones in this sample may be carry-over from other donors' samples. Each CDR3 is given with its conserved first and last residue. Size is omitted from some rows. Given values are once, few, many or a class for expanded clones.

j_call clone_size v_call cdr3_aa
TRBJ1-4 . TRBV29-1 CSVVPTGYPEKLFF
TRBJ2-1 . TRBV28 CASSAGGLNEQFF
TRBJ2-7 . TRBV12-3/TRBV12-4 CASSFEGTYEQYF
TRBJ2-7 . TRBV20-1 CSARFGHLYEQYF
TRBJ2-2 . TRBV6-2/TRBV6-3 CASKPGQEHTGELFF
TRBJ1-5 . TRBV6-5 CASSPGWGNQPQHF
TRBJ1-6 . TRBV6-5 CASSQEQGWSSPLHF
TRBJ2-6 . TRBV6-2/TRBV6-3 CASSRQGTGANVLTF
TRBJ1-1 . TRBV29-1 CSAPGGVGAAFF
TRBJ1-2 . TRBV5-6 CASSLVDSYGYTF
TRBJ2-2 . TRBV2 CASSPMGLAGTGELFF
TRBJ2-7 . TRBV7-8 CASSVGRPEQYF
TRBJ1-6 . TRBV7-9 CASSQTDYNSPLHF
TRBJ2-1 . TRBV27 CASSYLAGNDNEQFF
TRBJ2-1 . TRBV11-3 CASSSDREDEQFF
TRBJ1-6 . TRBV12-3/TRBV12-4 CASSDRTGGALSPLHF
TRBJ2-3 . TRBV28 CASSLGGPTDTQYF
TRBJ2-7 . TRBV20-1 CSASARARHEQYF
TRBJ2-7 . TRBV29-1 CSVLRTERAYEQYF
TRBJ1-3 . TRBV6-5 CASRTLDSSGNTIYF
TRBJ2-2 . TRBV27 CASMGIYANTGELFF
TRBJ2-1 . TRBV20-1 CSARDPLAGSSYNEQFF
TRBJ2-2 . TRBV7-9 CASSATNTGELFF
TRBJ2-7 . TRBV9 CASSVGYGPYEQYF
TRBJ2-1 . TRBV4-3 CASSQGYRGTYNEQFF
TRBJ2-2 . TRBV4-3 CASSPSGGAVGELFF
TRBJ2-5 . TRBV7-9 CASSSGLAGPQETQYF
TRBJ2-2 . TRBV6-1 CASSDPDRESGELFF
TRBJ2-3 . TRBV7-9 CASSLVARTDTQYF
TRBJ2-7 medium-sized TRBV28 CASSEGGDEQYF
TRBJ2-7 . TRBV28 CASSLGGTSGDSYEQYF
TRBJ1-4 . TRBV28 CASSPNEKLFF
TRBJ1-2 . TRBV29-1 CSGGPLGSIGYTF
TRBJ2-4 . TRBV6-6 CASSPELAKNIQYF
TRBJ2-1 . TRBV5-1 CASSYSGNEQFF
TRBJ2-5 . TRBV4-1 CASSQETGVRETQYF
TRBJ1-2 . TRBV12-3/TRBV12-4 CASSLYVRGKEGYTF
TRBJ2-7 medium-sized TRBV10-1 CASSESGGHEQYF
TRBJ1-1 . TRBV4-2 CASSQDRGDYLEAFF
TRBJ2-1 . TRBV6-5 CASSPSLSNEQFF
TRBJ2-7 . TRBV12-3/TRBV12-4 CASRAGTGPTYEQYF
TRBJ2-7 . TRBV6-6 CASSYEVRAYEQYF
TRBJ1-1 . TRBV3-1 CASSQAGVNTEAFF
TRBJ2-3 . TRBV2 CASSEADGSFFDTQYF
TRBJ2-7 . TRBV6-5 CASSYLLAFYEQYF
TRBJ1-1 medium-sized TRBV7-6 CASSSGQGLEAFF